This entry describes one T cell receptor (beta chain). Its antigen is still unknown. This sample was taken from a study of T cell responses to AZD1222 COVID-19 vaccine. Only in-frame clones appear in the TCRdb table, and some are missing; sequencing was by immunoSEQ multiplex PCR. The sample holds some 130,000 clones, roughly 91% seen once. General observations from the study: Rises in breadth and depth of Spike-specific TCRs came after two AZD1222 doses. The span of vaccine-associated CD4 TCRs extended across spike, with dominance at 160-218 and 743-854. Per reports, nearly half of all spike-specific TCRs target regions that are unmutated in variants.

The CDR3 sequence is 13 residues long. Trimming removed 4 bases from V and 5 bases from J, with 10 bases in between. In germline, CDR1 is SGHRS, CDR2 YFSETQ. This chain uses TRBV5-1 with TRBJ2-1; D perhaps matches TRBD1 (6 bases). This clonotype was obtained from an adult who received the AZD1222 COVID-19 vaccine. The sample consisted of peripheral blood, taken 28 days after the second AZD1222 dose. CDR3 residues: CASSQYRDNEQFF. For the CDR3, the DNA is TGCGCCAGCAGCCAGTACAGGGACAATGAGCAGTTCTTC.